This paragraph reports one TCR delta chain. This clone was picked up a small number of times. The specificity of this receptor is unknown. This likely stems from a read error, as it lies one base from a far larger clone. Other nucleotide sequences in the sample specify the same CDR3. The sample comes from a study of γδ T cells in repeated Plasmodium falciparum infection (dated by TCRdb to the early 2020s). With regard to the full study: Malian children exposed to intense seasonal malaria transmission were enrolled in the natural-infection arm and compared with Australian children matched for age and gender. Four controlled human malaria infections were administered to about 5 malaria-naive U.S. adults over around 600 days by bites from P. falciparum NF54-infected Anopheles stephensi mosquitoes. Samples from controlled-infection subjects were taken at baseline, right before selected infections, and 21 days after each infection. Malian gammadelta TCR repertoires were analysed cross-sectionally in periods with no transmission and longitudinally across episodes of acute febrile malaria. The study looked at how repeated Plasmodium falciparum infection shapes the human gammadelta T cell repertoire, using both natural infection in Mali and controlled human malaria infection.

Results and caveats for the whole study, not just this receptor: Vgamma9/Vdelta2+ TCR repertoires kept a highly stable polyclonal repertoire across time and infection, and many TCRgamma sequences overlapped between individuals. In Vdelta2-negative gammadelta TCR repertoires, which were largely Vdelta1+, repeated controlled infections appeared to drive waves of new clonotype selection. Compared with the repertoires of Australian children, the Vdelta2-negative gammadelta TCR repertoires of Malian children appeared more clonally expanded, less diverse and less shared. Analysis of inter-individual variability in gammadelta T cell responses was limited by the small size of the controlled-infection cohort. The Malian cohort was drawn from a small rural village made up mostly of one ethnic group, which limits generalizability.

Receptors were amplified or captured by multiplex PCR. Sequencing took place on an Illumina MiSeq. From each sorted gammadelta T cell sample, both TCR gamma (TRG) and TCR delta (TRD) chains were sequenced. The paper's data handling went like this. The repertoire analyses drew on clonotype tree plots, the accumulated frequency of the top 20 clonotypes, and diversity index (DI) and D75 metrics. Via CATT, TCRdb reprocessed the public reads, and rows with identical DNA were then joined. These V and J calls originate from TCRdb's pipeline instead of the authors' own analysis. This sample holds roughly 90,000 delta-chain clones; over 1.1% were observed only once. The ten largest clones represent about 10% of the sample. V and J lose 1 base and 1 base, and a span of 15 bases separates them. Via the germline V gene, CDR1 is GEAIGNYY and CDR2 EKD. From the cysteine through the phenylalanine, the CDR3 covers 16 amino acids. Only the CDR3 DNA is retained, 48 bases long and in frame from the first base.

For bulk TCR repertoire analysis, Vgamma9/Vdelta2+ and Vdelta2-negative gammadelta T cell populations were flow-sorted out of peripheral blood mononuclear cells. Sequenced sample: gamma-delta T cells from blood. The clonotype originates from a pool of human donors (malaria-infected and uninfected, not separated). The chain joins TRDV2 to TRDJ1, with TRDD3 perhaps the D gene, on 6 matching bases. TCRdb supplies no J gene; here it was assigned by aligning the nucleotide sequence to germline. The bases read TGTGCCTGTGACACGCTACTGGGAGAGTTCACCGATAAACTCATCTTT. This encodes CACDTLLGEFTDKLIF.